This T cell receptor (beta chain) emerged from a study of shared T cell receptors in the human thymus (dated by TCRdb to the early 2020s). For the wider study: The study examined how self-reactive, shared T-cell receptor alpha chains are generated in the human thymus.

Libraries were built with the immunoSEQ multiplex PCR assay. TCRdb took over this immuneACCESS table, retaining in-frame rearrangements with V and J assigned. Such tables are incomplete; in checked studies, under half of the missing clones stem from an unresolved V gene, and the remainder is unexplained. The sample table records around 730,000 clones; approximately 85% of these occur just once. The top ten clones comprise more than 0.01% of the sample. Note on this clone: Its antigen remains undetermined. Qualities for individual bases were not recorded, and no much larger clone is one base off.

This same sample was also part of a study on human thymus T cells. The other study reports the following: Immunologically healthy infants undergoing open corrective cardiac surgery for congenital heart defects in Finland were used as donors. The thymus tissue came from surgical resects taken out during corrective cardiac surgery. Both the thymic and the peripheral blood repertoires appeared to show biased V and J gene segment usage. According to the related research, thymic TCR repertoires were highly overlapping among unrelated individuals. The study used fewer than ten infant thymus samples plus four related peripheral blood samples to characterize TCR alpha and beta repertoires. Donor ages ranging from 7 to 244 days were recorded, and a handful of male and a couple of female infants were included in the cohort. After being mechanically released from the tissue, thymocytes were kept at -70 degrees C in pellets of roughly 10-30 million cells. A QIAsymphony instrument was used to extract genomic DNA from the frozen cell pellets. Using the immunoSEQ multiplex PCR assay, the TCRB and TCRAD loci were amplified from a standardized quantity of quality-controlled genomic DNA. The V(D)J region was spanned by amplicons of a length sufficient to cover the CDR3 and to identify V and J genes. Amplicon sequencing was performed on an Illumina platform through the commercial immunoSEQ service. Primer bias and sequencing errors were corrected using previously described methods, and TCRAD and TCRB definitions followed the IMGT database. immunoSEQ Analyzer 3.0 and VDJTools were used for repertoire analysis, which covered basic statistics, V/J segment usage, diversity estimates, rarefaction and pairwise overlap. Chao1, ChaoE, Efron-Thisted, Shannon and inverse Simpson indices were used to estimate diversity, which was also estimated on datasets down-sampled to the smallest sample. Repertoire overlap used strict matching of CDR3 nucleotide sequence, V gene and J gene, with Jaccard-based multidimensional scaling clustering. On average, thymus samples gave roughly 740,000 unique TCRB clonotypes, whereas blood samples gave about 84,000.

This receptor was taken from a girl in the first two years of life with a congenital heart defect. Donor details come from another sample of the same person, matched by shared clones. The source material was thymocytes.

DNA sequence: TGTGCCAGCTCACCCGGACTAGCGGGGGTTAATGAGCAGTTCTTC. Its amino acids are CASSPGLAGVNEQFF. Recombination joined TRBV18 with TRBJ2-1, and TRBD2 aligns with 13 junction nucleotides. Germline trimming amounts to 3 bases on V and 7 bases on J, with 3 as the count of junction bases outside the gene matches. As encoded in the germline V gene, CDR1 is KGHSH while CDR2 is LQKENI. Counted from cysteine to phenylalanine, this CDR3 has 15 amino acids. The only DNA kept is the CDR3, 45 bases in frame from the first base.